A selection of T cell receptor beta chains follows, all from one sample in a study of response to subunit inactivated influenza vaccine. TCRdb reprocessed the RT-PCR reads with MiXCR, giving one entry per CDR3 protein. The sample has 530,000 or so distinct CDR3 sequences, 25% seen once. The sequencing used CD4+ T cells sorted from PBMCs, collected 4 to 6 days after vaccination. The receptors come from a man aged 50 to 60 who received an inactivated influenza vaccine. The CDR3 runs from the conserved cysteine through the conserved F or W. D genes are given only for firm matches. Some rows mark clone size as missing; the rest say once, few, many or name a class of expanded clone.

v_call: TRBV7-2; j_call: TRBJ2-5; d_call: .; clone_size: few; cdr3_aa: CASSLIYRETQYF; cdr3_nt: TGTGCCAGCAGCTTAATTTATCGAGAGACCCAGTACTTC
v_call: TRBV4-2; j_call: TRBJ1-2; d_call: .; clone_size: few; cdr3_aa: CASSQDGQNYGYTF; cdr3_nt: TGTGCCAGCAGCCAAGATGGCCAGAACTATGGCTACACCTTC
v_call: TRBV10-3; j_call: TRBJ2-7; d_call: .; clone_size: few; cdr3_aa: CAISDRSTQGSDIVRQYF; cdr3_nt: TGTGCCATCAGTGATCGATCAACACAGGGCTCCGATATAGTACGGCAGTACTTC
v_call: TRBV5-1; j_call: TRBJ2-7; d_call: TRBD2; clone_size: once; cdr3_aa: CASSFGLASYEQYF; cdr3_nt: TGCGCCAGCAGCTTTGGACTAGCGAGCTACGAGCAGTACTTC
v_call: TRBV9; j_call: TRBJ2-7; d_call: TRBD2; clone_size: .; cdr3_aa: CASSASGRAQSEQYF; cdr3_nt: TGTGCCAGCAGCGCTAGCGGGAGGGCCCAATCCGAGCAGTACTTC
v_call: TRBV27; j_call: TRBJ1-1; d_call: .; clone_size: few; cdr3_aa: CASSRPGQNTEAFF; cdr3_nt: TGTGCCAGCAGTCGACCGGGACAAAACACTGAAGCTTTCTTT
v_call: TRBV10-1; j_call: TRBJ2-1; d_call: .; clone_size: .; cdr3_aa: CASSYGGNYNEQFF; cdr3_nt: TGCGCCAGCAGTTATGGGGGCAACTACAATGAGCAGTTCTTC
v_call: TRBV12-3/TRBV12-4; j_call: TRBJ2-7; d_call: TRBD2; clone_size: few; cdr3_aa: CASRPGTNNEQYF; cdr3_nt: TGTGCCAGCAGGCCCGGGACTAATAACGAGCAGTACTTC
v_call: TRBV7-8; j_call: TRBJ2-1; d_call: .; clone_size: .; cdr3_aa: CASSSPGGTYNEQFF; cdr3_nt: TGTGCCAGCAGCTCTCCTGGGGGGACTTACAATGAGCAGTTCTTC
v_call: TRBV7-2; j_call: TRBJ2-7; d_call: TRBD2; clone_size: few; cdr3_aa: CASSIPGTSSREQYF; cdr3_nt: TGTGCCAGCAGCATACCCGGGACTAGCTCCCGCGAGCAGTACTTC
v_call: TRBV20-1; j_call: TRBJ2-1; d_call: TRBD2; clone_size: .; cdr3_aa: CSARDGTSGFYNEQFF; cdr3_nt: TGCAGTGCTAGAGATGGGACTAGCGGGTTTTACAATGAGCAGTTCTTC
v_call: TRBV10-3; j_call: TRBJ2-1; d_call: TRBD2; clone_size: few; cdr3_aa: CAISETSGRLGGENEQFF; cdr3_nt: TGTGCCATCAGTGAGACTAGCGGGAGGTTAGGGGGGGAAAATGAGCAGTTCTTC
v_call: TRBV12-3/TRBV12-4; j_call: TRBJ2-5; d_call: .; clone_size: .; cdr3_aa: CASSRSDTETQYF; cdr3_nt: TGTGCCAGCAGTCGCTCCGACACGGAGACCCAGTACTTC
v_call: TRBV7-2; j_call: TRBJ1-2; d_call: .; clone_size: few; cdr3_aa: CASSLVGRANYGYTF; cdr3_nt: TGTGCCAGCAGCTTAGTCGGCAGGGCAAACTATGGCTACACCTTC
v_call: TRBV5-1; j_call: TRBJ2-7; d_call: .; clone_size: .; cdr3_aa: CASSGRHSYEQYF; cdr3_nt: TGCGCCAGCAGCGGACGGCACTCCTACGAGCAGTACTTC
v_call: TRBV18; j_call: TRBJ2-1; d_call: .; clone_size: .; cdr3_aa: CASSPSGLNEQFF; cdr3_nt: TGTGCCAGCTCACCCTCAGGGCTGAATGAGCAGTTCTTC
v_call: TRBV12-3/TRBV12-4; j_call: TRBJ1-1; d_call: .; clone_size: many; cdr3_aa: CASSSTGRGTEAFF; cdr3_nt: TGTGCCAGCAGCTCGACAGGCCGGGGGACTGAAGCTTTCTTT
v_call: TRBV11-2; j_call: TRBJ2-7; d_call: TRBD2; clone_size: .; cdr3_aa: CASSPGTSGTGDRYEQYF; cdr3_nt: TGTGCCAGCAGCCCAGGGACTAGCGGGACGGGGGATCGGTACGAGCAGTACTTC
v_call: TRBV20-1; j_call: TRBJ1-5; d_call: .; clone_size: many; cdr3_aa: CSARPAGQIGPQHF; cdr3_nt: TGCAGTGCTAGACCAGCGGGGCAAATCGGGCCCCAGCATTTT
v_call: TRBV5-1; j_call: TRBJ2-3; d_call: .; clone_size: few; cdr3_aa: CASSSRQGADTQYF; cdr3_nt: TGCGCCAGCAGCTCACGCCAGGGAGCAGATACGCAGTATTTT
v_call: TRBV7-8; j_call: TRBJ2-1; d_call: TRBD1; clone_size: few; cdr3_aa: CASSLVGRGLYNEQFF; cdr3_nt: TGTGCCAGCAGCTTAGTGGGCAGGGGGCTCTACAATGAGCAGTTCTTC
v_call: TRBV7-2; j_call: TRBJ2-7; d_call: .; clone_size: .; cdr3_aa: CASSLAIGGLSRRDYEQYF; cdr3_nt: TGTGCCAGCAGCTTAGCTATAGGGGGGCTAAGCAGGAGGGACTACGAGCAGTACTTC
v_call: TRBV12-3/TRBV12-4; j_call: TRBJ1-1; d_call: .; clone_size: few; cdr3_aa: CASSLRQPMNTEAFF; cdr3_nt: TGTGCCAGCAGTTTACGACAACCCATGAACACTGAAGCTTTCTTT
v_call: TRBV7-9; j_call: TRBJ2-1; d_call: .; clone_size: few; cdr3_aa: CASSLYGGGEQFF; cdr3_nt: TGTGCCAGCAGCTTATACGGGGGAGGTGAGCAGTTCTTC
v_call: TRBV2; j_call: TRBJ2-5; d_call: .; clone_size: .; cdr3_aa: CASHQRVVQETQYF; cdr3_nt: TGTGCCAGCCATCAGCGGGTGGTTCAAGAGACCCAGTACTTC
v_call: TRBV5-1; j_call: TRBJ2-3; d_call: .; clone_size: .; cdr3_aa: CASSNLQGSDTQYF; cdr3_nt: TGCGCCAGCAGCAACCTACAGGGATCAGATACGCAGTATTTT
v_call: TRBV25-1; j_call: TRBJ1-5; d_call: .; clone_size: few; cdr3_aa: CASSEEGRGLDQPQHF; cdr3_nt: TGTGCCAGCAGTGAGGAAGGCAGGGGCCTGGATCAGCCCCAGCATTTT
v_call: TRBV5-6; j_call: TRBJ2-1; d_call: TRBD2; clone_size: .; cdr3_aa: CASSLVTSQAGEFF; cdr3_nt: TGTGCCAGCAGCTTGGTCACTTCCCAGGCGGGGGAGTTCTTC
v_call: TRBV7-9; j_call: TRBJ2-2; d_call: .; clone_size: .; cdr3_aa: CASSHGSLNTGELFF; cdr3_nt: TGTGCCAGCAGCCATGGATCCCTAAACACCGGGGAGCTGTTTTTT
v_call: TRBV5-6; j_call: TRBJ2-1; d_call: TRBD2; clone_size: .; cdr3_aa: CASGRRTSGGIYSYNEQFF; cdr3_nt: TGTGCCAGCGGAAGGCGCACTAGCGGGGGGATTTACTCCTACAATGAGCAGTTCTTC